This T cell receptor (beta chain) was sequenced for a study of beta chain features in type 1 diabetes. CDR3 size: 14 residues. Trimming stripped 4 bases from V and 7 bases from J, with 16 bases between. Per germline, CDR1 SNHLY and CDR2 FYNNEI. About this clone itself: Its antigen is unknown.

Averaging roughly 0.12 L, one heparinised blood draw came from each individual donor. As every portion of the isolated RNA was reverse transcribed, the sequencing read expressed TCRB transcripts. Stem cell-like memory T cell samples were sequenced, and they averaged roughly 1 million reads. The assay was immunoSEQ multiplex PCR, and TCRdb's table has in-frame clones only and misses some. There are about 53,000 clones in the sample; 63% occur only once, and approximately 0.29% lies in the top ten. Whole-study results and caveats: Insertions at VDJ junctions were less frequent in type 1 diabetes patients. These patients also deleted more nucleotides at the same junctions. Researchers report that Type 1 diabetes patients had moderately but significantly shorter TCRB CDR3s across all four CD4+ subsets.

Sequenced: stem cell memory CD4+ T cells from blood. The TCR originated in a woman in her twenties or thirties with type 1 diabetes. The chain carries TRBV2 and TRBJ1-2; maybe TRBD1 (5 bases). CDR3 coding DNA: TGTGCCAGCAGTGCGCAGGGTGAACTTTTTGGCTACACCTTC. This sequence encodes CASSAQGELFGYTF.